This is a list of T cell receptor beta chains from one sample in a study of blood T cell repertoires in COVID-19. TCRdb keeps only in-frame clones here, not all; method: immunoSEQ multiplex PCR. The data contain 60,000 to 90,000 clones, 65% to 90% of them singletons. Sequenced input: peripheral blood. The receptors were sampled from a woman between 50 and 59 years old with acute or convalescent COVID-19. Both conserved end residues are part of each CDR3. The D gene is left open where the match is weak. Rows may omit the clone size; those that give it use once, few, many or a size class.

clone size	V gene	D gene	J gene	CDR3 protein	CDR3 DNA
.	TRBV10-3	.	TRBJ1-2	CAISVSGNGYTF	TGTGCCATCAGTGTCTCCGGGAATGGCTACACCTTC
.	TRBV6-5	TRBD2	TRBJ2-3	CASRLAGRGDTQYF	TGTGCCAGCAGATTAGCGGGACGGGGAGATACGCAGTATTTT
.	TRBV28	.	TRBJ2-3	CASIRGKGVIGGDTQYF	TGTGCCAGCATCCGTGGGAAAGGGGTCATCGGGGGAGATACGCAGTATTTT
.	TRBV7-2	.	TRBJ1-6	CASSLRRNSPLHF	TGTGCCAGCAGCTTAAGGCGGAATTCACCCCTCCACTTT
.	TRBV20-1	.	TRBJ1-1	CSAPENTEAFF	TGCAGTGCTCCAGAAAACACTGAAGCTTTCTTT
once	TRBV2	.	TRBJ2-7	CAAGEYEQYF	TGTGCCGCGGGCGAATACGAGCAGTACTTC
few	TRBV27	.	TRBJ1-1	CASSTRLNTEAFF	TGTGCCAGCAGTACCAGATTGAACACTGAAGCTTTCTTT
.	TRBV18	TRBD1	TRBJ1-1	CASSPQTGSAEAFF	TGTGCCAGCTCACCGCAGACAGGGTCGGCTGAAGCTTTCTTT
.	TRBV4-2	TRBD2	TRBJ2-4	CASSLSSGANIQYF	TGTGCCAGCAGCCTATCTAGCGGGGCAAACATTCAGTACTTC
.	TRBV4-2	TRBD2	TRBJ2-2	CASSQESTSGRARTGELFF	TGTGCCAGCAGCCAAGAATCTACTAGCGGGAGGGCCCGAACCGGGGAGCTGTTTTTT
.	TRBV14	.	TRBJ1-3	CASSPIGDYSGNTIYF	TGTGCCAGCAGCCCGATAGGGGATTACTCTGGAAACACCATATATTTT
.	TRBV5-1	TRBD2	TRBJ2-5	CASSSRTSGNPRETQYF	TGCGCCAGCAGCTCGCGGACTAGCGGGAACCCCAGGGAGACCCAGTACTTC
once	TRBV29-1	.	TRBJ1-1	CSVSVGVLEAFF	TGCAGCGTCTCCGTAGGGGTCCTTGAAGCTTTCTTT
once	TRBV6-2/TRBV6-3	TRBD1	TRBJ2-7	CASSNRGQYEQYF	TGTGCCAGCAGTAACAGGGGGCAGTACGAGCAGTACTTC
.	TRBV9	TRBD2	TRBJ2-5	CASSVSGRGEETQYF	TGTGCCAGCAGCGTCAGCGGGAGGGGAGAAGAGACCCAGTACTTC
once	TRBV5-4	.	TRBJ2-5	CASSLGGRQEETQYF	TGTGCCAGCAGCTTGGGTGGGAGACAAGAAGAGACCCAGTACTTC
.	TRBV11-1	TRBD1	TRBJ2-3	CASSSWGQITDTQYF	TGTGCCAGCAGCTCTTGGGGACAGATCACAGATACGCAGTATTTT
many	TRBV15	.	TRBJ2-7	CATSRGGSGRDEQYF	TGTGCCACCAGCAGAGGGGGTAGCGGCAGGGACGAGCAGTACTTC
.	TRBV7-2	TRBD2	TRBJ2-1	CASSSSGRRGEQFF	TGTGCCAGCAGCTCTAGCGGGAGAAGAGGTGAGCAGTTCTTC
.	TRBV19	TRBD1	TRBJ2-7	CASSIAGGVDGQYF	TGTGCCAGTAGTATAGCAGGGGGCGTAGACGGGCAGTACTTC
.	TRBV7-9	TRBD1	TRBJ2-7	CASSLGQVGKEQYF	TGTGCCAGCAGCCTGGGACAGGTGGGGAAGGAGCAGTACTTC
.	TRBV2	TRBD2	TRBJ2-1	CASRRTSGGRDEQFF	TGTGCCAGCAGGAGGACTAGCGGGGGGAGGGATGAGCAGTTCTTC
.	TRBV14	TRBD2	TRBJ2-1	CASSLLAGVRNEQFF	TGTGCCAGCAGCCTATTAGCGGGAGTAAGAAATGAGCAGTTCTTC
.	TRBV7-7	TRBD2	TRBJ2-2	CASRPGTKNTGELFF	TGTGCCAGCAGACCGGGGACTAAAAACACCGGGGAGCTGTTTTTT
.	TRBV4-2	TRBD1	TRBJ1-6	CASSQQRTGSFSPLHF	TGTGCCAGCAGCCAGCAGAGGACAGGGTCATTTTCACCCCTCCACTTT
.	TRBV14	TRBD1	TRBJ1-3	CASSQAGGWRDSGNTIYF	TGTGCCAGCAGCCAAGCAGGGGGGTGGCGCGACTCTGGAAACACCATATATTTT
.	TRBV29-1	TRBD1	TRBJ1-2	CSVPGQGTYGYTF	TGCAGCGTTCCGGGACAGGGCACCTATGGCTACACCTTC
once	TRBV3-1/TRBV3-2	TRBD1	TRBJ2-2	CASSQGRTGLLTGELFF	TGTGCCAGCAGCCAGGGCCGGACAGGGCTTCTAACCGGGGAGCTGTTTTTT
.	TRBV11-1	.	TRBJ2-1	CASRHSGYEQFF	TGTGCCAGCAGACACTCGGGGTATGAGCAGTTCTTC
.	TRBV10-3	TRBD2	TRBJ2-1	CAINTAGSSGPNEQFF	TGTGCCATCAACACCGCTGGTTCTAGCGGCCCCAATGAGCAGTTCTTC
few	TRBV18	TRBD1	TRBJ1-3	CASSPQQGDGNTIYF	TGTGCCAGCTCACCCCAACAGGGGGACGGAAACACCATATATTTT
.	TRBV6-5	.	TRBJ1-6	CASRGGSSPLHF	TGTGCCAGCAGGGGAGGGTCTTCACCCCTCCACTTT
.	TRBV11-1	.	TRBJ2-1	CASSSAKGKQFF	TGTGCCAGCAGCTCGGCTAAGGGGAAGCAGTTCTTC
.	TRBV2	.	TRBJ2-5	CASSEEVSSAETQYF	TGTGCCAGCAGTGAAGAGGTCTCGTCAGCGGAGACCCAGTACTTC
.	TRBV5-4	TRBD1	TRBJ2-7	CASSWGQESYEQYF	TGTGCCAGCAGCTGGGGACAGGAGTCCTACGAGCAGTACTTC
.	TRBV9	.	TRBJ2-1	CASSVGGGREEQFF	TGTGCCAGCAGCGTAGGAGGGGGGAGGGAAGAGCAGTTCTTC
.	TRBV27	TRBD2	TRBJ2-2	CASSLSRASGNTGELFF	TGTGCCAGCAGTTTATCTCGGGCTAGCGGGAATACCGGGGAGCTGTTTTTT
few	TRBV6-2/TRBV6-3	.	TRBJ1-1	CASSYRVTNAEAFF	TGTGCCAGCAGTTATAGAGTCACTAACGCTGAAGCTTTCTTT
.	TRBV6-2/TRBV6-3	TRBD1	TRBJ1-4	CASSSGQGRLFF	TGTGCCAGCAGTTCGGGACAGGGAAGACTGTTTTTT
.	TRBV5-1	.	TRBJ1-3	CASSLGLQGNTIYF	TGCGCCAGCAGCTTGGGATTACAGGGAAACACCATATATTTT
.	TRBV9	.	TRBJ2-1	CASSAFGSAPNEQFF	TGTGCCAGCAGTGCCTTTGGCTCCGCCCCGAATGAGCAGTTCTTC
.	TRBV10-1	.	TRBJ2-7	CASPFQLQVSYEQYF	TGCGCCAGCCCTTTTCAGTTACAGGTTTCCTACGAGCAGTACTTC
.	TRBV5-8	TRBD2	TRBJ2-5	CASRQLADYQETQYF	TGTGCCAGCAGGCAACTAGCGGACTACCAAGAGACCCAGTACTTC
.	TRBV6-6	.	TRBJ2-1	CASTPSKGLNEQFF	TGTGCCAGCACGCCGTCGAAGGGGCTCAATGAGCAGTTCTTC
.	TRBV5-1	TRBD1	TRBJ1-3	CASSLGQGISRNTIYF	TGCGCCAGCAGCTTGGGACAGGGAATTTCGAGAAACACCATATATTTT
.	TRBV6-5	TRBD1	TRBJ2-7	CASSYMRQGGYEQYF	TGTGCCAGCAGTTATATGCGACAGGGCGGGTACGAGCAGTACTTC
few	TRBV7-6	TRBD2	TRBJ2-3	CASSLGAGGPTDTQYF	TGTGCCAGCAGCTTGGGAGCGGGGGGCCCCACAGATACGCAGTATTTT
.	TRBV9	.	TRBJ2-7	CASSALLSPGEQYF	TGTGCCAGCAGCGCCTTACTATCCCCTGGGGAGCAGTACTTC
.	TRBV24-1	TRBD1	TRBJ2-3	CATSGTGQGVPDTQYF	TGTGCCACCAGTGGCACGGGACAGGGGGTACCAGATACGCAGTATTTT
.	TRBV4-3	.	TRBJ1-6	CASSLVAGVNSPLHF	TGCGCCAGCAGCCTCGTGGCAGGCGTTAATTCACCCCTCCACTTT
.	TRBV12-3/TRBV12-4	.	TRBJ1-5	CASSQGTQPQHF	TGTGCCAGCAGTCAGGGGACGCAGCCCCAGCATTTT
.	TRBV12-3/TRBV12-4	TRBD1	TRBJ1-1	CASTDRAAFF	TGTGCCAGCACGGACAGGGCAGCTTTCTTT
.	TRBV7-9	TRBD2	TRBJ2-5	CASSLALSGSWETQYF	TGTGCCAGCAGCTTAGCGCTAAGCGGGAGCTGGGAGACCCAGTACTTC
once	TRBV28	.	TRBJ2-1	CASRSSYNEQFF	TGTGCCTCTAGGAGCTCCTACAATGAGCAGTTCTTC
.	TRBV7-8	.	TRBJ2-7	CASSLSLPTDEQYF	TGTGCCAGCAGCTTAAGTCTCCCGACAGACGAGCAGTACTTC